The 28 T cell receptor beta chains in this list originate from one sample, sequenced in a study of Ad26.COV2.S vaccination and SARS-CoV-2 variants. Using immunoSEQ multiplex PCR, the repertoire was profiled, and TCRdb retains in-frame clones only, with some absent. The sample lists about 460,000 clones, around 89% occurring once. Treatment specified: around 19 received Ad26.COV2.S at low or high dose, single or two shots; a few received placebo; per-sample allocation not given. All samples were drawn on day 63, counting from the first vaccine or placebo injection. This specimen was peripheral blood, taken in a trial of Ad26.COV2.S vaccine versus placebo. Receptor source: a person aged 18-60 years who received the Ad26.COV2.S COVID-19 vaccine or a placebo.

This clone was picked up one time. The gene calls are TRBV3-1 (or the pseudogene TRBV3-2) and TRBJ1-4; D not certain. This CDR3 has 12 amino acids. Per the germline V gene, CDR1 is LGHDT and CDR2 is YNNKEL (reference sequence). Trimming removed 1 base from V and 8 bases from J, with 5 bases in between. Here the CDR3 reads CASSQVEEKLFF. Here the CDR3 DNA reads TGTGCCAGCAGCCAAGTCGAGGAAAAACTGTTTTTT.

The V and J genes are TRBV18 and TRBJ1-2, with D unclear. Trimming removed 3 bases at V and 8 bases at J, with 13 bases between. Germline CDR1 and CDR2: KGHSH and LQKENI. The CDR3 has 13 residues. CDR3 sequence: CASSPPPGEGYTF. CDR3 nucleotide sequence: TGTGCCAGCTCACCTCCCCCGGGAGAAGGCTACACCTTC.

This chain connects TRBV5-6 to TRBJ1-1; D ambiguous. Between the trimmed V and J ends, which lost 7 bases and 5 bases, there was a span of 18 bases. This CDR3 contains 14 residues. Germline-derived CDR1 and CDR2 are SGHDT and YYEEEE. As DNA, the CDR3 is TGTGCCAGCCACCCTGGATCCCGGGTGACTGAAGCTTTCTTT. This sequence encodes CASHPGSRVTEAFF.

On this clone itself: Other nucleotide sequences in the sample specify the same CDR3. The chain links TRBV7-8 to TRBJ2-7; the D is unclear. Germline CDR1 is SGHVS and CDR2 is FQNEAQ. V was shortened by 3 bases and J by 2 bases, with 8 bases between the two germline ends. This CDR3 spans 13 amino acids. CDR3 DNA sequence: TGTGCCAGCAGCTTCGGGCAAACCTACGAGCAGTACTTC. It codes for CASSFGQTYEQYF.

The chain carries TRBV30 and TRBJ1-5; 8 positions match TRBD1. Germline CDR1 and CDR2: GTSNPN and SVGIG (reference sequence). J was trimmed by 3 bases and V by 2 bases; bases with no gene match: 12. The CDR3 has 17 residues. The CDR3, as DNA: TGTGCCTGGAGTCAGTGGTCGGGGACAGGATACAATCAGCCCCAGCATTTT. Residues: CAWSQWSGTGYNQPQHF.

CDR3 loop: CASSVIDSTDTQYF. The CDR3 region has the DNA TGTGCCAGCAGCGTAATCGATAGCACAGATACGCAGTATTTT. This chain links TRBV9 with TRBJ2-3; D is unresolved. This CDR3 has 14 residues. Trimming cost V 1 base and J 0 bases, with 6 bases left between them. The V gene's germline CDR1 is SGDLS and CDR2 YYNGEE.

The rearrangement joins TRBV5-1 to TRBJ2-5; D not resolved. V was pared by 4 bases and J by 1 base, with 8 bases between. Looked up from germline, CDR1 is SGHRS and CDR2 is YFSETQ. This CDR3 has 13 amino acids. CDR3 coding DNA: TGCGCCAGCAGCCAGTCCACCCAAGAGACCCAGTACTTC. Its protein is CASSQSTQETQYF.

This sequence joins TRBV19 and TRBJ2-1; the match to TRBD2 covers 13 bases. Trimming cost V 4 bases and J 8 bases; bases outside gene matches: 5. The CDR3 extends over 15 amino acids. Per germline, CDR1 LNHDA and CDR2 SQIVND (reference sequence). This CDR3 is CASSTFTSGRDEQFF. DNA for the CDR3: TGTGCCAGTAGTACGTTCACTAGCGGGAGGGATGAGCAGTTCTTC.

This clone showed up just once. The rearrangement uses TRBV29-1 and TRBJ2-7; possibly TRBD1 or TRBD2 for D (5 bases each). The length of the CDR3 is 13 residues. Germline loops: CDR1 SQVTM, CDR2 ANQGSEA. V was cut by 6 bases and J by 3 bases, with 15 bases left in between. The CDR3: CSVGAQENYEQYF. The CDR3 DNA follows: TGCAGCGTCGGGGCACAGGAAAACTACGAGCAGTACTTC.

The V call is TRBV7-9, the J call TRBJ1-5, with 8 bases that match TRBD1. The trim removed 9 bases at V and 5 bases at J, leaving 6 bases unmatched. Germline V gives CDR1 SEHNR, CDR2 FQNEAQ (reference sequence). This CDR3 spans 13 amino acids. CDR3 protein: CASGQGFDQPQHF. DNA for the CDR3: TGTGCCAGTGGACAGGGTTTCGATCAGCCCCAGCATTTT. The full variable domain, in which reference TRBV7-9 and TRBJ1-5 provide the parts outside the CDR3, is DTGVSQNPRHKITKRGQNVTFRCDPISEHNRLYWYRQTLGQGPEFLTYFQNEAQLEKSRLLSDRFSAERPKGSFSTLEIQRTEQGDSAMYLCASGQGFDQPQHFGDGTRLSIL.

The chain carries TRBV25-1 and TRBJ2-7; D call uncertain. This CDR3 is 12 amino acids long. The V end was cut by 2 bases, the J end by 6 bases, with 8 bases between. CDR1 is MGHDK and CDR2 is SYGVNS in the germline V gene. Written as DNA, the CDR3 is TGTGCCAGCAGTGAAGCTTGGTTCGAGCAGTACTTC. Translated: CASSEAWFEQYF.

The chain links TRBV12-3 or TRBV12-4 to TRBJ2-1; D is unresolved. The germline V and J ends were trimmed by 5 bases and 8 bases, with 13 bases remaining between them. This CDR3 comprises 13 residues. CDR3 sequence reads: CASSQKGWDEQFF. The CDR3, as DNA: TGTGCCAGCAGTCAAAAGGGTTGGGATGAGCAGTTCTTC.

In its sample, this clone was seen once. The rearrangement uses TRBV6-5 and TRBJ2-7, with 10 bases that match TRBD1. CDR1 and CDR2 from the germline V gene are MNHEY and SVGAGI. V lost 6 bases and J lost 8; bases outside the gene matches: 7. The length of the CDR3 is 13 residues. CDR3 DNA: TGTGCCAGCAGGGGGACAGGGGTGGGGCAGCAGTACTTC. Amino acids: CASRGTGVGQQYF.

This clone was seen a single time. This rearrangement joins TRBV11-2 to TRBJ2-4; TRBD2 aligns across 7 bases. V was clipped by 3 bases and J by 0 bases; unmatched bases: 2. This CDR3 region has 15 residues. Germline lookup yields CDR1 SGHAT and CDR2 FQNNGV. CDR3 DNA sequence: TGTGCCAGCAGCTTGACGGGAGGAGCCAAAAACATTCAGTACTTC. Translated: CASSLTGGAKNIQYF.

The gene calls are TRBV9 and TRBJ2-5; 7 nucleotides agree with TRBD2. The length of the CDR3 is 14 residues. Germline assignment: CDR1 SGDLS and CDR2 YYNGEE. Trimming removed 3 bases from V and 5 bases from J; junction bases left unmatched: 7. The CDR3 sequence: CASSASGAGETQYF. The DNA of the CDR3 is TGTGCCAGCAGCGCAAGCGGGGCCGGGGAGACCCAGTACTTC.

The chain combines TRBV18 with TRBJ1-5; 7 nucleotides align to TRBD1. Germline-derived CDR1 and CDR2 are KGHSH and LQKENI. J lost 5 bases, V lost 6 bases, and 7 bases had no gene match. CDR3 length: 14 residues. The DNA for the CDR3 is TGTGCCAGCTCGCCGACAGGGCCGTATCAGCCCCAGCATTTT. Its translation: CASSPTGPYQPQHF.

This sequence joins TRBV28 and TRBJ2-7; perhaps TRBD2 as D (6 bases). Germline CDR1 is MDHEN and CDR2 is SYDVKM. Trimming shortened V by 3 bases and J by 2 bases, and 11 bases separated the two germline ends. The CDR3 is made up of 14 amino acids. The DNA of the CDR3 is TGTGCCAGCAGTTTCTCTAGCGTCCCCTACGAGCAGTACTTC. Translation gives CASSFSSVPYEQYF. The complete variable domain, with remaining parts taken from reference TRBV28 and TRBJ2-7, reads DVKVTQSSRYLVKRTGEKVFLECVQDMDHENMFWYRQDPGLGLRLIYFSYDVKMKEKGDIPEGYSVSREKKERFSLILESASTNQTSMYLCASSFSSVPYEQYFGPGTRLTVT.

V usage is TRBV18 and J usage is TRBJ2-5; D assignment may be TRBD1 or TRBD2 (7 bases each). CDR3 length: 13 residues. The germline gives CDR1 KGHSH, CDR2 LQKENI. The ends were cut back, 6 bases at V and 7 bases at J, with 15 bases in the middle. The CDR3 DNA is TGTGCCAGCTCTCCCGACAGGGAGGGGACCCAGTACTTC. This encodes CASSPDREGTQYF. Full variable domain (remainder filled in from reference TRBV18 and TRBJ2-5): NAGVMQNPRHLVRRRGQEARLRCSPMKGHSHVYWYRQLPEEGLKFMVYLQKENIIDESGMPKERFSAEFPKEGPSILRIQQVVRGDSAAYFCASSPDREGTQYFGPGTRLLVL.

This chain uses TRBV19 with TRBJ1-2, with D unresolved. V lost 0 bases and J 4 bases, leaving 3 bases between the germline ends. This CDR3 comprises 12 residues. Germline CDR1 LNHDA, CDR2 SQIVND (reference sequence). The DNA of the CDR3 is TGTGCCAGTAGTATAGACACCTATGGCTACACCTTC. This translates into CASSIDTYGYTF.

The rearrangement links TRBV6-5 to TRBJ1-2; 8 positions match TRBD1. The V gene end was trimmed by 4 bases and the J gene end by 4 bases; junction bases not matched to a gene: 5. The germline V gene has CDR1 MNHEY and CDR2 SVGAGI. The CDR3 loop spans 14 amino acids. This chain's CDR3 is CASSSGQGSYGYTF. DNA for the CDR3: TGTGCCAGCAGTTCCGGACAGGGAAGCTATGGCTACACCTTC.

The V gene is TRBV28, the J gene TRBJ1-2; D gene ambiguous. The CDR3 length is 13 residues. Trimming removed 6 bases from V and 2 bases from J, with 10 bases in between. Germline loops: CDR1 MDHEN, CDR2 SYDVKM. CDR3 sequence: CASRAQENYGYTF. The DNA for the CDR3 is TGTGCCAGCAGGGCGCAGGAGAACTATGGCTACACCTTC.

The gene calls are TRBV5-5 and TRBJ2-7; tentatively, D is TRBD1 (6 bases). Germline V CDR1 and CDR2: SGHKS, YYEKEE (reference sequence). The CDR3 runs 15 residues. V was trimmed by 0 bases and J by 6 bases, leaving 16 bases between them. The CDR3 protein is CASSLEVNRVGEQYF. DNA of the CDR3: TGTGCCAGCAGCTTGGAGGTAAACAGGGTCGGCGAGCAGTACTTC.

This chain links TRBV19 with TRBJ1-2; 7 nucleotides agree with TRBD1. The CDR3 consists of 14 residues. With V trimmed by 3 bases and J by 8 bases, 9 bases remained unmatched. Germline CDR1 is LNHDA and CDR2 is SQIVND (reference sequence). CDR3: CASSIGSTGWGYTF. Written as DNA, the CDR3 is TGTGCCAGTAGTATCGGTTCGACAGGGTGGGGCTACACCTTC.

CDR3 amino acids: CAWSVRPLASNTEAFF. The CDR3 nucleotides read TGTGCCTGGAGTGTAAGACCTCTCGCCTCGAACACTGAAGCTTTCTTT. The rearrangement joins TRBV30 to TRBJ1-1; D remains unclear. The CDR3 totals 16 residues. The ends were cut back, 0 bases at V and 1 base at J, with 15 bases in the middle. Germline values: CDR1 GTSNPN, CDR2 SVGIG (reference sequence).

The genes are TRBV3-1 (or the pseudogene TRBV3-2) and TRBJ2-5; no clear D. The germline CDR1 and CDR2 sequences are LGHDT and YNNKEL (reference sequence). The CDR3 extends over 14 amino acids. V shed 1 base and J shed 2 bases, with 8 bases lying between them. The CDR3 reads CASSQGPDQETQYF. The CDR3 bases are TGTGCCAGCAGCCAAGGGCCAGATCAAGAGACCCAGTACTTC.

The chain is built from TRBV2 and TRBJ2-1; D not resolved. Germline V gene data show CDR1 as SNHLY and CDR2 as FYNNEI. The CDR3 is 13 amino acids. V lost 7 bases to trimming and J lost 0 bases, with 7 bases between them. This chain's CDR3 is CASTLSSYNEQFF. The CDR3, as DNA: TGTGCCAGCACATTAAGCTCCTACAATGAGCAGTTCTTC.

A single count supports this clone. This chain links TRBV6-5 with TRBJ1-5, with 7 bases lining up with TRBD1. The J segment lost 1 base and the V segment lost 8 bases, leaving 8 bases of the junction unmatched. The CDR3 has 15 residues. Germline lookup yields CDR1 MNHEY and CDR2 SVGAGI. The DNA for the CDR3 is TGTGCCAGCCGTCACAGGGGTGGAAGCAATCAGCCCCAGCATTTT. Protein product: CASRHRGGSNQPQHF.

This clone showed up just a few times. The gene calls are TRBV27 and TRBJ2-7; 7 bases fit TRBD1. CDR3 length: 15 residues. The germline V gene encodes CDR1 MNHEY and CDR2 SMNVEV (reference sequence). V lost 4 bases to trimming and J lost 3 bases; unmatched junction nucleotides: 9. CDR3 residues: CASSSQDRSGYEQYF. CDR3 DNA: TGTGCCAGCAGTTCCCAGGACAGGTCGGGCTACGAGCAGTACTTC.